These 25 T cell receptor beta chains originate from one sample sequenced in a study of CDR3 diversity in severe acne. TCRdb reanalysed the PCR reads using MiXCR and keeps one entry per CDR3 protein. The profile shows over 90,000 distinct CDR3 sequences, 51% of them singletons. The sequencing sample was made of blood. All receptors come from a male donor with acne.

Ten or more counts support this clonotype. The chain links TRBV2 to TRBJ2-5, with TRBD1 identical over 11 bases. The CDR3 is 15 amino acids. V lost 6 bases to trimming and J lost 3 bases; unmatched junction nucleotides: 6. Germline V lookup: CDR1 SNHLY, CDR2 FYNNEI. DNA of the CDR3: TGTGCCAGCAGGCCCCGGGACAGGGGGGAAGAGACCCAGTACTTC. Translated, it gives CASRPRDRGEETQYF.

This chain links TRBV20-1 with TRBJ2-2; D unresolved. Trimming removed 5 bases from V and 6 bases from J, with 7 bases in between. The CDR3 contains 11 residues. Germline lookup yields CDR1 DFQATT and CDR2 SNEGSKA (reference sequence). CDR3 in DNA: TGCAGTGCTCCTGGTCCCGGGGAGCTGTTTTTT. Protein product: CSAPGPGELFF.

This sequence joins TRBV7-8 and TRBJ1-5; D is unresolved. The CDR3 sequence is 15 residues long. Trimming took off 1 base at V and 1 base at J, with 8 bases between the two ends. CDR1 SGHVS and CDR2 FQNEAQ come from the germline V gene. The CDR3 reads CASSLDRLSNQPQHF. The CDR3, as DNA: TGTGCCAGCAGCTTAGACCGATTAAGCAATCAGCCCCAGCATTTT.

The chain recombines TRBV2 with TRBJ1-4; the match to TRBD1 covers 7 bases. CDR1 is SNHLY and CDR2 is FYNNEI in the germline V gene. J was trimmed by 8 bases and V by 6 bases; bases with no gene match: 9. This CDR3 comprises 14 residues. The DNA for the CDR3 is TGTGCCAGCAGGGGCAGACAGGGCGGGGAAAAACTGTTTTTT. Its protein is CASRGRQGGEKLFF.

The sample holds a few counts of this clonotype. The chain combines TRBV6-5 with TRBJ1-1, with no clear D. Between the trimmed V and J ends, which lost 0 bases and 1 base, there was a span of 6 bases. The CDR3 extends over 14 amino acids. Germline assignment: CDR1 MNHEY and CDR2 SVGAGI. This CDR3 is CASSYSLSNTEAFF. The CDR3 DNA reads as TGTGCCAGCAGTTACTCCCTATCGAACACTGAAGCTTTCTTT.

This clonotype has a count of ten or more. The chain uses TRBV5-8 and TRBJ2-2; D call uncertain. There are 14 residues in the CDR3. From germline, CDR1 is SGHTS and CDR2 YDEGEE. Deletions cut 4 bases from V and 5 bases from J, with 12 bases between. The CDR3 sequence is CASSVYPPTGELFF. CDR3 DNA sequence: TGTGCCAGCAGCGTGTACCCCCCGACCGGGGAGCTGTTTTTT.

In this sample, this clonotype turned up many times. V is TRBV20-1 and J is TRBJ1-5; D perhaps matches TRBD1 (5 bases). Deletions cut 0 bases from V and 6 bases from J, with 21 bases between. CDR1 is DFQATT, CDR2 SNEGSKA, per germline (reference sequence). This CDR3 is 17 amino acids long. The CDR3 coding sequence is TGCAGTGCTAGAGATCGGAGATTTGGGGCAGGGAGTCAGCCCCAGCATTTT. Translation: CSARDRRFGAGSQPQHF.

This clonotype has at least ten counts. The chain combines TRBV15 with TRBJ1-1; unclear D gene. Germline V CDR1 and CDR2: LNHNV, YYDKDF (reference sequence). CDR3 length: 13 residues. V gave up 0 bases and J gave up 3 bases, with 5 bases separating them. CDR3 DNA: TGTGCCACCAGCAGAGATGCCCACACTGAAGCTTTCTTT. This codes for CATSRDAHTEAFF.

This clonotype was recorded a few times. V usage is TRBV25-1 and J usage is TRBJ2-5; 9 nucleotides agree with TRBD1. Per germline, CDR1 MGHDK and CDR2 SYGVNS. The V segment lost 3 bases and the J segment 2 bases; nucleotides outside the gene matches: 10. The CDR3 consists of 17 residues. Written as DNA, the CDR3 is TGTGCCAGCAGTGATGGCGGGACAGGGATAGGGCAAGAGACCCAGTACTTC. Its translation is CASSDGGTGIGQETQYF. The variable domain in full, completed from reference TRBV25-1 and TRBJ2-5, reads EADIYQTPRYLVIGTGKKITLECSQTMGHDKMYWYQQDPGMELHLIHYSYGVNSTEKGDLSSESTVSRIRTEHFPLTLESARPSHTSQYLCASSDGGTGIGQETQYFGPGTRLLVL.

This chain uses TRBV11-3 with TRBJ2-2; unclear D gene. V dropped 3 bases and J dropped 2 bases, with 10 bases sitting between them. The CDR3 is made up of 15 amino acids. Germline CDR1 is SGHNT and CDR2 is YENEEA. As DNA, the CDR3 is TGTGCCAGCAGCTTCTCAGGTGGAAACACCGGGGAGCTGTTTTTT. Encoded protein: CASSFSGGNTGELFF. The full variable domain, rest sourced from reference TRBV11-3 and TRBJ2-2, is EAGVVQSPRYKIIEKKQPVAFWCNPISGHNTLYWYLQNLGQGPELLIRYENEEAVDDSQLPKDRFSAERLKGVDSTLKIQPAELGDSAVYLCASSFSGGNTGELFFGEGSRLTVL.

This clonotype was observed many times. The rearrangement joins TRBV6-6 to TRBJ2-3, with D unresolved. Deletions cut 6 bases from V and 4 bases from J, with 11 bases between. Germline CDR1 reads MNHNY; CDR2 reads SVGAGI (reference sequence). CDR3 length equals 13 residues. CDR3 sequence reads: CASSLLLSDTQYF. The CDR3 nucleotides are TGTGCCAGCAGCCTTCTTTTGTCAGATACGCAGTATTTT.

With regard to this clonotype: The DNA is omitted, as the CDR3 cannot be located on it reliably, and the CDR3 follows TCRdb's listing. V is TRBV9 and J is TRBJ1-3; the table gives TRBD1 as D, unverified against the DNA. The CDR3 comprises 22 residues, both ends counted. The germline V gene has CDR1 SGDLS and CDR2 YYNGEE. The chain's CDR3 is CASSPSSGGRAEQYFGPGTIYF.

The V gene is TRBV4-3, the J gene TRBJ2-2; the match to TRBD2 covers 8 bases. Trimming at V came to 3 bases and at J to 6 bases, leaving 9 bases not matched to a gene. Germline loops: CDR1 LGHNA, CDR2 YSLEER. This CDR3 region has 16 residues. The CDR3 region is CASSHASGRAAGELFF. CDR3 bases: TGCGCCAGCAGCCATGCGAGCGGGAGAGCAGCCGGGGAGCTGTTTTTT.

This clonotype has a handful of counts. This rearrangement joins TRBV5-1 to TRBJ1-4, with D perhaps matching TRBD1 (5 bases). CDR1 and CDR2 (germline): SGHRS, YFSETQ. This CDR3 comprises 15 residues. V lost 4 bases to trimming and J lost 8 bases, with 18 bases between them. The CDR3 nucleotides read TGCGCCAGCAGCCTTGGGGGGGTGGAGTCCGAAAAACTGTTTTTT. As protein: CASSLGGVESEKLFF. The full variable domain, its missing parts supplied by reference TRBV5-1 and TRBJ1-4, is KAGVTQTPRYLIKTRGQQVTLSCSPISGHRSVSWYQQTPGQGLQFLFEYFSETQRNKGNFPGRFSGRQFSNSRSEMNVSTLELGDSALYLCASSLGGVESEKLFFGSGTQLSVL.

The V gene is TRBV2, the J gene TRBJ2-7; 9 positions agree with TRBD2. The CDR3 is made up of 14 amino acids. Germline CDR1 and CDR2: SNHLY and FYNNEI. V lost 5 bases, J lost 6 bases, and 8 bases stayed unmatched. Here the CDR3 reads CASSNLAGPLEQYF. Here the CDR3 DNA reads TGTGCCAGCAGTAACCTAGCGGGACCACTCGAGCAGTACTTC. The variable domain in full, with the rest retrieved from reference TRBV2 and TRBJ2-7, is EPEVTQTPSHQVTQMGQEVILRCVPISNHLYFYWYRQILGQKVEFLVSFYNNEISEKSEIFDDQFSVERPDGSNFTLKIRSTKLEDSAMYFCASSNLAGPLEQYFGPGTRLTVT.

V and J are TRBV13 and TRBJ1-5, with D perhaps matching TRBD1 (5 bases). The germline V and J ends were trimmed by 3 bases and 5 bases, with 8 bases remaining between them. CDR3 length equals 13 residues. CDR1 and CDR2 (germline): PRHDT, FYEKMQ (reference sequence). CDR3 in DNA: TGTGCCAGCAGCTTGGGGCAAGATCAGCCCCAGCATTTT. Translating gives CASSLGQDQPQHF. Full variable domain (missing parts from reference TRBV13 and TRBJ1-5): AAGVIQSPRHLIKEKRETATLKCYPIPRHDTVYWYQQGPGQDPQFLISFYEKMQSDKGSIPDRFSAQQFSDYHSELNMSSLELGDSALYFCASSLGQDQPQHFGDGTRLSIL.

This clonotype was seen many times. The V and J genes are TRBV20-1 and TRBJ2-3; 12 nucleotides line up with TRBD2. The CDR3 contains 16 residues. Germline-derived CDR1 and CDR2 are DFQATT and SNEGSKA (reference sequence). Losses at the gene ends were 5 bases for V and 4 bases for J; bases not matched to a gene: 10. CDR3 loop: CSALIGGTSGPDTQYF. As DNA, the CDR3 is TGCAGTGCTCTGATAGGGGGGACTAGCGGGCCAGATACGCAGTATTTT.

The chain recombines TRBV29-1 with TRBJ1-1; 7 bases agree with TRBD1. Germline CDR1 reads SQVTM; CDR2 reads ANQGSEA. This CDR3 spans 13 amino acids. V lost 6 bases, J lost 0 bases, and 4 bases stayed unmatched. Written as DNA, the CDR3 is TGCAGCGTCGAACAGGGGATGAACACTGAAGCTTTCTTT. Translating it yields CSVEQGMNTEAFF.

In this sample, this clonotype turned up many times. The rearrangement joins TRBV10-3 to TRBJ2-2; D possibly uses TRBD1 or TRBD2 (5 bases each). Germline V CDR1 and CDR2: ENHRY, SYGVKD. This CDR3 comprises 15 residues. Trimming left V 4 bases short and J 6 bases short, with 15 bases between. DNA for the CDR3: TGTGCCATCAGTGGGATGGGGCGAGGGGCCGGGGAGCTGTTTTTT. This gives the protein CAISGMGRGAGELFF.

The V call is TRBV6-1, the J call TRBJ2-7, with 8 bases that match TRBD2. V lost 3 bases and J lost 1; bases outside the gene matches: 5. The CDR3 extends over 15 amino acids. The germline gives CDR1 MNHNS, CDR2 SASEGT. The CDR3 is CASSDPAGDSYEQYF. The CDR3 DNA is TGTGCCAGCAGTGACCCAGCGGGAGATTCCTACGAGCAGTACTTC.

This clonotype was detected ten times or more. This sequence joins TRBV9 and TRBJ2-5; D may be TRBD1 (5 bases). The germline V and J ends were trimmed by 0 bases and 4 bases, with 13 bases remaining between them. The CDR3 loop spans 15 amino acids. Germline CDR1 is SGDLS and CDR2 is YYNGEE. The CDR3 nucleotides read TGTGCCAGCAGCGTAGTTGGGGAAAGGGGAGAGACCCAGTACTTC. Translating it yields CASSVVGERGETQYF. Filled out from reference TRBV9 and TRBJ2-5, the complete variable domain reads DSGVTQTPKHLITATGQRVTLRCSPRSGDLSVYWYQQSLDQGLQFLIQYYNGEERAKGNILERFSAQQFPDLHSELNLSSLELGDSALYFCASSVVGERGETQYFGPGTRLLVL.

This clonotype was counted between two and nine times. The rearrangement uses TRBV6-2 or TRBV6-3 and TRBJ1-2; tentatively, D is TRBD1 (6 bases). The CDR3 has 11 amino acids. CDR1 and CDR2 from the germline V gene are MNHEY and SVGEGT. Deletions cut 6 bases from V and 10 bases from J, with 12 bases between. CDR3 in amino acids: CASRYGGLYTF. The CDR3 bases are TGTGCCAGCAGGTATGGGGGCCTCTACACCTTC.

A word on this clonotype: Mismatch with germline at one junction end may stem from a read error. J is TRBJ1-1 and V is TRBV5-1, with TRBD1 matching 9 bases. The CDR3 loop spans 14 amino acids. Germline CDR1 is SGHRS and CDR2 is YFSETQ. CDR3 DNA sequence: TGTGCCAGCAGTCGGACAGGGGTTTCCACTGAAGCTTTCTTT. It translates to CASSRTGVSTEAFF.

This clonotype occurred many times. This chain connects TRBV20-1 to TRBJ2-1; a weak D match, TRBD1 (5 bases). Trimming left V 2 bases short and J 2 bases short, with 13 bases between. Looked up from germline, CDR1 is DFQATT and CDR2 is SNEGSKA (reference sequence). The CDR3 loop spans 15 amino acids. The CDR3 region is CSARRQGGAYNEQFF. The CDR3 DNA follows: TGCAGTGCTAGACGCCAGGGCGGTGCCTACAATGAGCAGTTCTTC.

The V call is TRBV30, the J call TRBJ2-1; TRBD2 agrees at 10 bases. This CDR3 region has 13 residues. Germline V gives CDR1 GTSNPN, CDR2 SVGIG (reference sequence). The J segment lost 14 bases and the V segment lost 6 bases, leaving 13 bases of the junction unmatched. The CDR3 region has the DNA TGTGCCTGCCGGACTAGCGGCTACAATGGGGAGTTCTTC. It yields the protein CACRTSGYNGEFF.